These T cell receptor beta chains were read from a single sample in a study of persistence of HIV-infected CD4 T cells. No antigen has been identified for these receptors. The repertoire was sequenced with immunoSEQ multiplex PCR; TCRdb's copy has only in-frame clones and lacks some. The sample lists around 35,000 clones, 80% to 85% occurring once. The material sequenced was cultured CD4+ T cells from PBMCs, taken from a patient who received antiretroviral therapy. The receptors were gathered from an adult with HIV. The donor label of this sample is uncertain. CDR3s include the opening cysteine and the closing phenylalanine or tryptophan. The D gene is left open where the match is weak. Only part of the rows carry a size: once, few, many, or a class if the clone is expanded.

j_call: TRBJ1-1; d_call: NA; clone_size: NA; v_call: TRBV29-1; cdr3_aa: CSVEEGGANTEAFF; cdr3_nt: TGCAGCGTTGAAGAGGGGGGAGCGAACACTGAAGCTTTCTTT
j_call: TRBJ1-1; d_call: NA; clone_size: NA; v_call: TRBV12-3/TRBV12-4; cdr3_aa: CASSLLYTEAFF; cdr3_nt: TGTGCCAGCAGCCTCCTGTACACTGAAGCTTTCTTT
j_call: TRBJ1-6; d_call: NA; clone_size: once; v_call: TRBV6-1; cdr3_aa: CASSEKSSYNSPLHF; cdr3_nt: TGTGCCAGCAGTGAGAAGAGCTCCTATAATTCACCCCTCCACTTT
j_call: TRBJ1-1; d_call: NA; clone_size: NA; v_call: TRBV6-1; cdr3_aa: CASSEDFLGRPEAFF; cdr3_nt: TGTGCCAGCAGTGAAGATTTTCTGGGGAGGCCTGAAGCTTTCTTT
j_call: TRBJ1-1; d_call: NA; clone_size: NA; v_call: TRBV29-1; cdr3_aa: CSVVMGRDTEAFF; cdr3_nt: TGCAGCGTTGTAATGGGACGAGACACTGAAGCTTTCTTT
j_call: TRBJ1-1; d_call: NA; clone_size: NA; v_call: TRBV19; cdr3_aa: CASKGGYVTEAFF; cdr3_nt: TGTGCCAGTAAGGGGGGGTATGTCACTGAAGCTTTCTTT
j_call: TRBJ1-1; d_call: NA; clone_size: NA; v_call: TRBV6-5; cdr3_aa: CASSYSGAGNTEAFF; cdr3_nt: TGTGCCAGCAGTTACTCGGGGGCTGGAAACACTGAAGCTTTCTTT
j_call: TRBJ1-2; d_call: NA; clone_size: NA; v_call: TRBV10-3; cdr3_aa: CAISDSTVTYGYTF; cdr3_nt: TGTGCCATCAGTGATTCGACAGTTACCTATGGCTACACCTTC
j_call: TRBJ1-1; d_call: NA; clone_size: NA; v_call: TRBV7-9; cdr3_aa: CASSLPTWGTEAFF; cdr3_nt: TGTGCCAGCAGCTTGCCTACGTGGGGCACTGAAGCTTTCTTT
j_call: TRBJ1-5; d_call: NA; clone_size: few; v_call: TRBV3-1/TRBV3-2; cdr3_aa: CASSRDRYQPQHF; cdr3_nt: TGTGCCAGCAGTCGGGACCGATATCAGCCCCAGCATTTT
j_call: TRBJ1-1; d_call: TRBD1; clone_size: once; v_call: TRBV10-3; cdr3_aa: CAISQGGEAFF; cdr3_nt: TGTGCCATCAGCCAGGGGGGTGAAGCTTTCTTT
j_call: TRBJ1-6; d_call: NA; clone_size: few; v_call: TRBV11-3; cdr3_aa: CASSWGMQSPLHF; cdr3_nt: TGTGCCAGCAGCTGGGGGATGCAATCACCCCTCCACTTT
j_call: TRBJ1-2; d_call: TRBD1; clone_size: NA; v_call: TRBV2; cdr3_aa: CASSEAGQGRVGDGYTF; cdr3_nt: TGTGCCAGCAGTGAAGCGGGACAGGGGAGAGTAGGCGATGGCTACACCTTC
j_call: TRBJ1-3; d_call: TRBD1; clone_size: NA; v_call: TRBV5-5; cdr3_aa: CASSSIYTGDSGNTIYF; cdr3_nt: TGTGCCAGCAGCTCTATCTATACAGGGGATTCTGGAAACACCATATATTTT
j_call: TRBJ1-6; d_call: NA; clone_size: NA; v_call: TRBV12-3/TRBV12-4; cdr3_aa: CASSFIGNSPLHF; cdr3_nt: TGTGCCAGCAGTTTTATCGGGAATTCACCCCTCCACTTT
j_call: TRBJ2-7; d_call: NA; clone_size: NA; v_call: TRBV5-8; cdr3_aa: CASSLRVPSYEQYF; cdr3_nt: TGTGCCAGCAGCTTGAGAGTCCCCTCCTACGAGCAGTACTTC
j_call: TRBJ1-2; d_call: TRBD1; clone_size: NA; v_call: TRBV29-1; cdr3_aa: CSVASGQVDYGYTF; cdr3_nt: TGCAGCGTTGCTTCGGGACAGGTGGACTATGGCTACACCTTC
j_call: TRBJ1-5; d_call: NA; clone_size: NA; v_call: TRBV30; cdr3_aa: CAWSRGDGYNQPQHF; cdr3_nt: TGTGCCTGGAGCCGTGGGGACGGATACAATCAGCCCCAGCATTTT
j_call: TRBJ1-3; d_call: NA; clone_size: NA; v_call: TRBV28; cdr3_aa: CASSFSVLLSGNTIYF; cdr3_nt: TGTGCCAGCAGTTTCTCGGTACTCCTCTCTGGAAACACCATATATTTT
j_call: TRBJ1-3; d_call: NA; clone_size: NA; v_call: TRBV3-1/TRBV3-2; cdr3_aa: CASSQPKGNTIYF; cdr3_nt: TGTGCCAGCAGCCAACCGAAAGGAAACACCATATATTTT
j_call: TRBJ1-5; d_call: NA; clone_size: NA; v_call: TRBV4-1; cdr3_aa: CASSQDRGGVARPQHF; cdr3_nt: TGCGCCAGCAGCCAAGACCGAGGGGGGGTTGCGAGGCCCCAGCATTTT
j_call: TRBJ1-3; d_call: TRBD1; clone_size: NA; v_call: TRBV4-1; cdr3_aa: CASSRRDSYGNTIYF; cdr3_nt: TGCGCCAGCAGCCGCCGGGACAGCTACGGAAACACCATATATTTT
j_call: TRBJ2-1; d_call: NA; clone_size: NA; v_call: TRBV6-5; cdr3_aa: CASSLGGGRYEQFF; cdr3_nt: TGTGCCAGCAGCCTAGGGGGGGGCCGGTATGAGCAGTTCTTC
j_call: TRBJ2-2; d_call: NA; clone_size: NA; v_call: TRBV7-6; cdr3_aa: CASSGTEDTGELFF; cdr3_nt: TGTGCCAGCAGCGGGACGGAAGACACCGGGGAGCTGTTTTTT
j_call: TRBJ2-5; d_call: TRBD1; clone_size: NA; v_call: TRBV15; cdr3_aa: CATSRDDRGQETQYF; cdr3_nt: TGTGCCACCAGCAGAGACGACAGGGGACAAGAGACCCAGTACTTC
j_call: TRBJ2-1; d_call: NA; clone_size: few; v_call: TRBV24-1; cdr3_aa: CATSAPGQRDDEQFF; cdr3_nt: TGTGCCACCAGTGCCCCGGGACAGCGGGATGATGAGCAGTTCTTC
j_call: TRBJ1-5; d_call: TRBD1; clone_size: NA; v_call: TRBV6-5; cdr3_aa: CASSFPTGGSNQPQHF; cdr3_nt: TGTGCCAGCAGTTTCCCCACAGGGGGATCAAATCAGCCCCAGCATTTT
j_call: TRBJ2-1; d_call: TRBD1; clone_size: NA; v_call: TRBV14; cdr3_aa: CASSQYRGGNEQFF; cdr3_nt: TGTGCCAGCAGCCAGTACAGGGGCGGCAATGAGCAGTTCTTC
j_call: TRBJ1-1; d_call: NA; clone_size: NA; v_call: TRBV3-1/TRBV3-2; cdr3_aa: CASSQVRATEAFF; cdr3_nt: TGTGCCAGCAGCCAAGTACGGGCCACTGAAGCTTTCTTT
j_call: TRBJ2-2; d_call: TRBD1; clone_size: NA; v_call: TRBV5-5; cdr3_aa: CASSWGTAANTGELFF; cdr3_nt: TGTGCCAGCAGCTGGGGGACAGCGGCGAACACCGGGGAGCTGTTTTTT
j_call: TRBJ1-2; d_call: NA; clone_size: NA; v_call: TRBV3-1/TRBV3-2; cdr3_aa: CASSQASHGYTF; cdr3_nt: TGTGCCAGCAGCCAAGCCAGCCATGGCTACACCTTC
j_call: TRBJ1-1; d_call: TRBD1; clone_size: NA; v_call: TRBV7-9; cdr3_aa: CASSWDRDTEAFF; cdr3_nt: TGTGCCAGCAGCTGGGACAGAGACACTGAAGCTTTCTTT
j_call: TRBJ1-6; d_call: NA; clone_size: NA; v_call: TRBV6-6; cdr3_aa: CASSYRTDRNSPLHF; cdr3_nt: TGTGCCAGCAGTTATCGAACGGACAGAAATTCACCCCTCCACTTT
j_call: TRBJ1-1; d_call: TRBD1; clone_size: NA; v_call: TRBV28; cdr3_aa: CASTGQGGLKAFF; cdr3_nt: TGTGCCAGCACAGGACAGGGAGGCCTAAAAGCTTTCTTT
j_call: TRBJ1-3; d_call: NA; clone_size: NA; v_call: TRBV18; cdr3_aa: CASSPGTDNSGNTIYF; cdr3_nt: TGTGCCAGCTCACCTGGGACGGACAACTCTGGAAACACCATATATTTT
j_call: TRBJ2-7; d_call: TRBD1; clone_size: NA; v_call: TRBV11-3; cdr3_aa: CASSQGEIYEQYF; cdr3_nt: TGTGCCAGCAGCCAGGGGGAGATCTACGAGCAGTACTTC
j_call: TRBJ1-2; d_call: NA; clone_size: NA; v_call: TRBV28; cdr3_aa: CASRRQDPNYGYTF; cdr3_nt: TGTGCCAGCAGACGACAGGACCCTAACTATGGCTACACCTTC
j_call: TRBJ1-1; d_call: NA; clone_size: NA; v_call: TRBV12-3/TRBV12-4; cdr3_aa: CASSRTQGTEAFF; cdr3_nt: TGTGCCAGCAGCCGGACCCAGGGTACTGAAGCTTTCTTT
j_call: TRBJ2-7; d_call: NA; clone_size: NA; v_call: TRBV18; cdr3_aa: CASSPPGPTYEQYF; cdr3_nt: TGTGCCAGCTCACCACCGGGACCTACCTACGAGCAGTACTTC
j_call: TRBJ1-3; d_call: TRBD1; clone_size: NA; v_call: TRBV2; cdr3_aa: CASAGTGNSGNTIYF; cdr3_nt: TGTGCCAGCGCGGGGACAGGGAACTCTGGAAACACCATATATTTT
j_call: TRBJ2-7; d_call: NA; clone_size: NA; v_call: TRBV5-6; cdr3_aa: CASSLGGAPRTYEQYF; cdr3_nt: TGTGCCAGCAGCTTAGGGGGGGCCCCCCGTACCTACGAGCAGTACTTC
j_call: TRBJ2-3; d_call: NA; clone_size: once; v_call: TRBV7-8; cdr3_aa: CASTFFSLSTDTQYF; cdr3_nt: TGTGCCAGCACCTTCTTCTCTCTTAGCACAGATACGCAGTATTTT
j_call: TRBJ2-1; d_call: NA; clone_size: NA; v_call: TRBV5-1; cdr3_aa: CASSTRVGGAYNEQFF; cdr3_nt: TGCGCCAGCAGCACCCGGGTGGGGGGGGCATACAATGAGCAGTTCTTC
j_call: TRBJ2-3; d_call: NA; clone_size: NA; v_call: TRBV7-6; cdr3_aa: CASSSNRDGTQYF; cdr3_nt: TGTGCCAGCAGCTCGAACAGGGATGGTACGCAGTATTTT
j_call: TRBJ2-3; d_call: NA; clone_size: NA; v_call: TRBV19; cdr3_aa: CASSIDPAKDTQYF; cdr3_nt: TGTGCCAGTAGTATAGATCCCGCAAAAGATACGCAGTATTTT
j_call: TRBJ1-4; d_call: TRBD1; clone_size: NA; v_call: TRBV18; cdr3_aa: CASSSDRVSGEKLFF; cdr3_nt: TGTGCCAGCTCATCGGACAGGGTTTCAGGAGAAAAACTGTTTTTT
j_call: TRBJ1-3; d_call: NA; clone_size: NA; v_call: TRBV5-6; cdr3_aa: CASRRLELGGTIYF; cdr3_nt: TGTGCCAGCAGACGGTTGGAGCTTGGTGGCACCATATATTTT
j_call: TRBJ1-2; d_call: TRBD1; clone_size: NA; v_call: TRBV28; cdr3_aa: CASSLSPRQGARGGYTF; cdr3_nt: TGTGCCAGCAGTTTAAGCCCCCGACAGGGGGCGAGGGGAGGCTACACCTTC
j_call: TRBJ2-5; d_call: NA; clone_size: NA; v_call: TRBV15; cdr3_aa: CATSRDEVGETQYF; cdr3_nt: TGTGCCACCAGCAGAGACGAGGTTGGTGAGACCCAGTACTTC
j_call: TRBJ2-1; d_call: NA; clone_size: NA; v_call: TRBV7-2; cdr3_aa: CASSSQQGDSEQFF; cdr3_nt: TGTGCCAGCAGCTCCCAACAGGGAGATAGTGAGCAGTTCTTC
j_call: TRBJ2-3; d_call: NA; clone_size: NA; v_call: TRBV5-1; cdr3_aa: CASSIPTDTQYF; cdr3_nt: TGCGCCAGCAGCATACCCACAGATACGCAGTATTTT
j_call: TRBJ1-1; d_call: NA; clone_size: few; v_call: TRBV18; cdr3_aa: CASSPFPDSEAFF; cdr3_nt: TGTGCCAGCTCACCGTTTCCAGATTCCGAAGCTTTCTTT
j_call: TRBJ1-4; d_call: NA; clone_size: NA; v_call: TRBV28; cdr3_aa: CASSKRTEKLFF; cdr3_nt: TGTGCCAGCAGTAAACGGACCGAAAAACTGTTTTTT
j_call: TRBJ1-1; d_call: TRBD1; clone_size: few; v_call: TRBV10-3; cdr3_aa: CAISEADRGHTEAFF; cdr3_nt: TGTGCCATCAGTGAGGCCGACAGGGGGCACACTGAAGCTTTCTTT